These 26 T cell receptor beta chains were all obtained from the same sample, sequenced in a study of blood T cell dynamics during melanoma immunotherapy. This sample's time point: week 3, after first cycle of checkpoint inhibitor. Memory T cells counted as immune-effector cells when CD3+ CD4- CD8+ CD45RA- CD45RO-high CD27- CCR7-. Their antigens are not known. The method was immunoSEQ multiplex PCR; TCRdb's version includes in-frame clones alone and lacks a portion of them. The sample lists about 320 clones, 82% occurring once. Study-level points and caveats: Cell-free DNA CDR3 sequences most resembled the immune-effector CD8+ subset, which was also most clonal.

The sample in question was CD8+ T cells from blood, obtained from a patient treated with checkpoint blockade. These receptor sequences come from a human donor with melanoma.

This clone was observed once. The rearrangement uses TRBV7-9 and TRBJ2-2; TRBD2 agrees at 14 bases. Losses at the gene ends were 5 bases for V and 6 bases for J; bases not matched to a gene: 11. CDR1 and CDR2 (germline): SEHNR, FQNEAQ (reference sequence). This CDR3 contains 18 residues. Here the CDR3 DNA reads TGTGCCAGCAGCCCCCGGACTAGCGGGAGGATGTGGGCCGGGGAGCTGTTTTTT. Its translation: CASSPRTSGRMWAGELFF.

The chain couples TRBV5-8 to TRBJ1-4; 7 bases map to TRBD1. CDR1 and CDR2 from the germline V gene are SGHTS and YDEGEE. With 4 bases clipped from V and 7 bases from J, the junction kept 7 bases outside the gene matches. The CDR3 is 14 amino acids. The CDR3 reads CASSGTGVGEKLFF. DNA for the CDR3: TGTGCCAGCAGCGGAACAGGGGTCGGTGAAAAACTGTTTTTT. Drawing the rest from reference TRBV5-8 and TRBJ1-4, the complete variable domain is EAGVTQSPTHLIKTRGQQATLRCSPISGHTSVYWYQQALGLGLQFLLWYDEGEERNRGNFPPRFSGRQFPNYSSELNVNALELEDSALYLCASSGTGVGEKLFFGSGTQLSVL.

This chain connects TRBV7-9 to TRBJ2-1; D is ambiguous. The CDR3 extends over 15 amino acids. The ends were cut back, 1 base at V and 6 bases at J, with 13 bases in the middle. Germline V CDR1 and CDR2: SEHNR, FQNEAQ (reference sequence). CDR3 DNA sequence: TGTGCCAGCAGCTTAGGCGCTAGAACCGGCAATGAGCAGTTCTTC. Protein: CASSLGARTGNEQFF. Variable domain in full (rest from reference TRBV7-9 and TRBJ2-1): DTGVSQNPRHKITKRGQNVTFRCDPISEHNRLYWYRQTLGQGPEFLTYFQNEAQLEKSRLLSDRFSAERPKGSFSTLEIQRTEQGDSAMYLCASSLGARTGNEQFFGPGTRLTVL.

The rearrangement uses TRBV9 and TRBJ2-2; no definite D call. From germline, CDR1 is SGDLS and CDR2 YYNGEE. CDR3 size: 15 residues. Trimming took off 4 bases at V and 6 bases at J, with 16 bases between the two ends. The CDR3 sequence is CASSPYELSAGELFF. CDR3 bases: TGTGCCAGCAGCCCCTACGAATTGTCGGCCGGGGAGCTGTTTTTT.

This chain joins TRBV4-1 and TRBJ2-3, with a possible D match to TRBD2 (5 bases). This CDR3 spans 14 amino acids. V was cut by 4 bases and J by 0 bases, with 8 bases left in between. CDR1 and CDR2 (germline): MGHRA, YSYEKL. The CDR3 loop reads CASSPGYSTDTQYF. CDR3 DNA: TGCGCCAGCAGCCCGGGATATAGCACAGATACGCAGTATTTT.

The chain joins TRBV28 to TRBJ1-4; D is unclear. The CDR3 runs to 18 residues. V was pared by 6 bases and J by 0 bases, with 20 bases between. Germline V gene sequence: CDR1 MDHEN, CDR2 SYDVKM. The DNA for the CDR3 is TGTGCCAGCAGCCGAGACAAGGACGGCCAAACAACTAATGAAAAACTGTTTTTT. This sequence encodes CASSRDKDGQTTNEKLFF.

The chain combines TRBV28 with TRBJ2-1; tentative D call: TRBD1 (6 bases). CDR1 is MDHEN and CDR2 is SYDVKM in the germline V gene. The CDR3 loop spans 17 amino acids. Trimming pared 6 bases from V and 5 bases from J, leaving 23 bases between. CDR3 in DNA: TGTGCCAGCAGCGATCCGGACAGCCGCCGCAGGAACAATGAGCAGTTCTTC. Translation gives CASSDPDSRRRNNEQFF. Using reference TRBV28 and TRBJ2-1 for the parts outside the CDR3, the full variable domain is DVKVTQSSRYLVKRTGEKVFLECVQDMDHENMFWYRQDPGLGLRLIYFSYDVKMKEKGDIPEGYSVSREKKERFSLILESASTNQTSMYLCASSDPDSRRRNNEQFFGPGTRLTVL.

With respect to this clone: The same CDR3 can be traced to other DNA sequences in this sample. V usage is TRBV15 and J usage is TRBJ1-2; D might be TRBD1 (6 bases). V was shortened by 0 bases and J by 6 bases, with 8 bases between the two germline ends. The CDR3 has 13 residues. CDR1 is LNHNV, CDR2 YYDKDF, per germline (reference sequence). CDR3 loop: CATSREEGDGYTF. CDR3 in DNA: TGTGCCACCAGCAGAGAGGAGGGGGATGGCTACACCTTC.

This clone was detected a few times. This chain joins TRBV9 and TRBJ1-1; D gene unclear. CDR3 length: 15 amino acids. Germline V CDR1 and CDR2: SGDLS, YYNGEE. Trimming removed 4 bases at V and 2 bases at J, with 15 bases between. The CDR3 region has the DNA TGTGCCAGCAGCCCGAGAGGGTTAATAAACACTGAAGCTTTCTTT. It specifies CASSPRGLINTEAFF.

The CDR3 loop reads CASNPAPSNQPQHF. The DNA of the CDR3 is TGCGCCAGCAACCCAGCGCCTAGCAATCAGCCCCAGCATTTT. The J gene is TRBJ1-5, the V gene TRBV23-1, with unresolved D. TRBV23-1 is recorded as an ORF, its role being uncertain. The length of the CDR3 is 14 residues. Trimming pared 7 bases from V and 0 bases from J, leaving 10 bases between.

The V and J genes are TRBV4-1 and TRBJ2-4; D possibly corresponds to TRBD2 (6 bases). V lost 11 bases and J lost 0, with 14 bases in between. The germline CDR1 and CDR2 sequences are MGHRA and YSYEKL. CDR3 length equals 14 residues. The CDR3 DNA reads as TGCGCCGGGGGGAAGCGTCAAGCCAAAAACATTCAGTACTTC. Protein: CAGGKRQAKNIQYF.

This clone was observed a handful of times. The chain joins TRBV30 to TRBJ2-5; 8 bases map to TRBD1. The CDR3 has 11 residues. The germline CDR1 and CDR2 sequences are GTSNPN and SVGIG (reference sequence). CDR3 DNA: TGTGCTTACTACAGGGGGGAGACCCAGTACTTC. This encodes CAYYRGETQYF. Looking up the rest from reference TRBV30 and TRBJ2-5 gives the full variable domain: SQTIHQWPATLVQPVGSPLSLECTVEGTSNPNLYWYRQAAGRGLQLLFYSVGIGQISSEVPQNLSASRPQDRQFILSSKKLLLSDSGFYLCAYYRGETQYFGPGTRLLVL.

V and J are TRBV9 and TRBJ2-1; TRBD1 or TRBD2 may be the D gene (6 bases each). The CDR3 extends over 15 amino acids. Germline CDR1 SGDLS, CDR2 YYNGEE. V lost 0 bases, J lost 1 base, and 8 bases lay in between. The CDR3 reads CASSVAGASYNEQFF. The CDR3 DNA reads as TGTGCCAGCAGCGTAGCGGGGGCGTCCTACAATGAGCAGTTCTTC.

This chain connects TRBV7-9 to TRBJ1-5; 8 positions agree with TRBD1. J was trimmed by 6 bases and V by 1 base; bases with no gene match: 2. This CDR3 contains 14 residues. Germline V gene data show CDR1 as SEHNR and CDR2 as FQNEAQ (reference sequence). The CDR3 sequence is CASSLGGQVQPQHF. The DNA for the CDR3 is TGTGCCAGCAGCTTAGGGGGACAGGTTCAGCCCCAGCATTTT.

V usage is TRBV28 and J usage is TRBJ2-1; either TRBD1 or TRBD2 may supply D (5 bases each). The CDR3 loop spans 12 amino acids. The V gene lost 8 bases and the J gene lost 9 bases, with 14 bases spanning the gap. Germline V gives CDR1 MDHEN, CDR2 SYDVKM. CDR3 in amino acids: CASEGSGTEQFF. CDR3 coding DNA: TGTGCCAGCGAGGGGTCCGGAACTGAGCAGTTCTTC.

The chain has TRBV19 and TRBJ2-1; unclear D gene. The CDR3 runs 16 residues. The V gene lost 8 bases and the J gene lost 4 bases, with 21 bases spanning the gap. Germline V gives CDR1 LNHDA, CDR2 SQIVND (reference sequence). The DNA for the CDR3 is TGTGCCAGTTCCCTCGGGTGGGGTCCCTCTTACAATGAGCAGTTCTTC. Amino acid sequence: CASSLGWGPSYNEQFF.

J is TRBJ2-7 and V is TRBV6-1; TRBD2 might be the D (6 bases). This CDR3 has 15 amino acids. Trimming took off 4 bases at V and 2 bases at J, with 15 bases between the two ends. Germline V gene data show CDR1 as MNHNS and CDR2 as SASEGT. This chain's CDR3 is CASSVESSSAYEQYF. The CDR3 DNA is TGTGCCAGCAGTGTAGAAAGTTCTAGCGCCTACGAGCAGTACTTC.

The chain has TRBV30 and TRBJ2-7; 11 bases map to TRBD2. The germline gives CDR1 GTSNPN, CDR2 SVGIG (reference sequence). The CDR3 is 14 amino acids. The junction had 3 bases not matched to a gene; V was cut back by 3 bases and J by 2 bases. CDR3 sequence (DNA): TGTGCCTGGAGCAGACTAGCGGGAACCTACGAGCAGTACTTC. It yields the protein CAWSRLAGTYEQYF.

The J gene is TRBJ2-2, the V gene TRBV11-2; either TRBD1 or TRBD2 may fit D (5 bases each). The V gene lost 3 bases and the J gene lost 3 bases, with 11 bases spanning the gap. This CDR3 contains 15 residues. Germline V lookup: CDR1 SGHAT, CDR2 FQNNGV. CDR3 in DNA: TGTGCCAGCAGCTTGGGCCAGGGACACACCGGGGAGCTGTTTTTT. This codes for CASSLGQGHTGELFF.

The CDR3 loop reads CASSRLAGEADTQYF. The DNA of the CDR3 is TGTGCCAGCAGTCGGCTAGCGGGAGAAGCAGATACGCAGTATTTT. V is TRBV6-4 and J is TRBJ2-3; 10 nucleotides align to TRBD2. The CDR3 consists of 15 residues. Germline V gives CDR1 MRHNA, CDR2 SNTAGT. The J segment lost 4 bases and the V segment lost 5 bases, leaving 6 bases of the junction unmatched.

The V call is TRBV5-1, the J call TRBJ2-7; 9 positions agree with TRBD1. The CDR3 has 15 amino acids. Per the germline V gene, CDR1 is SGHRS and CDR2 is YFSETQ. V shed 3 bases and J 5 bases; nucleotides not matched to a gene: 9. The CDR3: CASSYRDREMDEQYF. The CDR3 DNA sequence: TGCGCCAGCAGCTACCGGGACAGGGAGATGGACGAGCAGTACTTC.

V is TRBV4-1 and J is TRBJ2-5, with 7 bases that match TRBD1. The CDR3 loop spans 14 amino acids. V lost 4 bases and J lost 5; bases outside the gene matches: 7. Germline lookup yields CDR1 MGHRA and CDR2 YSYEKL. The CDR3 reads CASSPGQAGETQYF. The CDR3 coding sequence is TGCGCCAGCAGCCCAGGACAGGCTGGGGAGACCCAGTACTTC.

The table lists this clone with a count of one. The chain's CDR3 is CASSPDVVSYTF. In DNA form, the CDR3 reads TGTGCCAGCAGTCCAGACGTTGTAAGCTACACCTTC. The chain joins TRBV6-5 to TRBJ1-2; D unclear. Germline V gene sequence: CDR1 MNHEY, CDR2 SVGAGI. Trimming left V 5 bases short and J 9 bases short, with 13 bases between. CDR3 size: 12 residues.

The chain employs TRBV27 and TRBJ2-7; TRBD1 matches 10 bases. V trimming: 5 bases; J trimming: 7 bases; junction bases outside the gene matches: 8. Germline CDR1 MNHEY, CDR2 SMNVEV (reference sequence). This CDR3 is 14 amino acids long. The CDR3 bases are TGTGCCAGCAGTCCTCGACAGGGGGCGCGGGAGCAGTACTTC. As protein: CASSPRQGAREQYF.

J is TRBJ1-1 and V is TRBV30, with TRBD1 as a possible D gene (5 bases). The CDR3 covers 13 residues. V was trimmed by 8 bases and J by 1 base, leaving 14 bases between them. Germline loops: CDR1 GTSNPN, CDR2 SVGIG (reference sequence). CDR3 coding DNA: TGTGCCCTCGACGGGGGTAGGAACACTGAAGCTTTCTTT. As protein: CALDGGRNTEAFF.

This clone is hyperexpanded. In DNA form, the CDR3 reads TGCGCCAGCAGCCCTCCTAGGACAGGGGGCTGCGAGCAGTACTTC. Translated, it gives CASSPPRTGGCEQYF. The rearrangement uses TRBV23-1 and TRBJ2-7; 11 nucleotides match TRBD1. TRBV23-1 is recorded as an ORF, its role being uncertain. V lost 6 bases, J lost 6 bases, and 10 bases stayed unmatched. CDR3 length: 15 residues.